The clone carrying this T cell receptor (beta chain) has more than one count but fewer than ten. This record belongs to a study of lymphopenia after photon versus proton radiotherapy. Libraries were prepared by immunoSEQ multiplex PCR; TCRdb keeps only in-frame clonotypes and omits some of them. The sample has about 61,000 clones; approximately 86% are singletons. This CDR3 has 14 amino acids. V lost 0 bases and J 8 bases, leaving 14 bases between the germline ends. Germline CDR1 GTSNPN, CDR2 SVGIG (reference sequence). The chain employs TRBV30 and TRBJ2-1; D ambiguous. The sequence was obtained from a man aged 35-49 years with gastric cancer. This sample comprised peripheral blood, obtained from a patient treated with photon-based radiotherapy. The CDR3: CAWSVSPKTDEQFF. For the CDR3, the DNA is TGTGCCTGGAGTGTATCCCCCAAAACGGATGAGCAGTTCTTC.